These 16 T cell receptor beta chains were sequenced from one sample in a study of blood T cell repertoires in COVID-19. TCRdb's table, derived via immunoSEQ multiplex PCR, lists solely in-frame clones and lacks some. The data contain 250,000 to 350,000 clones, 70% to 90% of them seen just once; the ten biggest clones take up approximately 13%. Sequencing was performed on peripheral blood. All receptors derive from a woman between 55 and 75 years old with acute or convalescent COVID-19.

The chain uses TRBV3-1 (or the pseudogene TRBV3-2) and TRBJ2-1; the match to TRBD1 covers 7 bases. The CDR3 consists of 16 residues. Looked up from germline, CDR1 is LGHDT and CDR2 is YNNKEL (reference sequence). Losses at the gene ends were 0 bases for V and 6 bases for J; bases not matched to a gene: 8. The CDR3 nucleotides are TGTGCCAGCAGCCAAGAAGCAGGGGGAGTTTTCAATGAGCAGTTCTTC. Translating gives CASSQEAGGVFNEQFF.

The genes are TRBV7-9 and TRBJ1-6, with D uncertain. Looked up from germline, CDR1 is SEHNR and CDR2 is FQNEAQ (reference sequence). The V and J ends lost 5 bases and 7 bases respectively, with 9 bases between them. The CDR3 extends over 13 amino acids. The CDR3 loop reads CASSPRENSPLHF. The CDR3 coding sequence is TGTGCCAGCAGCCCCCGAGAGAATTCACCCCTCCACTTT.

This rearrangement joins TRBV28 to TRBJ2-7, with TRBD2 as a possible D gene (6 bases). The CDR3 is made up of 12 amino acids. V lost 7 bases and J lost 6, with 13 bases in between. Germline CDR1 reads MDHEN; CDR2 reads SYDVKM. This CDR3 is CASKGGMGEQYF. CDR3 bases: TGTGCCAGCAAGGGCGGGATGGGCGAGCAGTACTTC.

The chain couples TRBV5-1 to TRBJ1-6; no reliable D call. Per germline, CDR1 SGHRS and CDR2 YFSETQ. Trimming took off 3 bases at V and 5 bases at J, with 9 bases between the two ends. The CDR3 runs 14 residues. In nucleotides, the CDR3 is TGCGCCAGCAGCTCGGGAGAGAATAATTCACCCCTCCACTTT. This codes for CASSSGENNSPLHF.

The chain has TRBV7-9 and TRBJ1-2; the D is unclear. Looked up from germline, CDR1 is SEHNR and CDR2 is FQNEAQ (reference sequence). V gave up 4 bases and J gave up 8 bases, with 17 bases separating them. The CDR3 contains 14 residues. CDR3: CASSSPSKPSGYTF. The CDR3 coding sequence is TGTGCCAGCAGCTCTCCTAGTAAGCCTTCAGGCTACACCTTC.

J is TRBJ2-1 and V is TRBV6-2 or TRBV6-3; D not resolved. V lost 2 bases and J 4 bases, leaving 9 bases between the germline ends. In germline, CDR1 is MNHEY, CDR2 SVGEGT. This CDR3 is built from 14 residues. This CDR3 is CASSYRGRYNEQFF. In DNA, the CDR3 is TGTGCCAGCAGTTACCGTGGCAGGTACAATGAGCAGTTCTTC.

V gene TRBV6-6 combines with J gene TRBJ1-1, with a possible D match to TRBD1 (6 bases). V was clipped by 7 bases and J by 3 bases, with 9 bases between them. The CDR3 consists of 12 residues. Looked up from germline, CDR1 is MNHNY and CDR2 is SVGAGI (reference sequence). DNA for the CDR3: TGTGCCAGCACCGACAGGTACACTGAAGCTTTCTTT. This encodes CASTDRYTEAFF.

This chain joins TRBV5-1 and TRBJ2-2; TRBD1 aligns across 7 bases. This CDR3 region has 15 residues. V lost 4 bases to trimming and J lost 1 base; unmatched junction nucleotides: 4. Germline loops: CDR1 SGHRS, CDR2 YFSETQ. CDR3: CASSAGQENTGELFF. The CDR3 DNA follows: TGCGCCAGCAGCGCCGGACAGGAGAACACCGGGGAGCTGTTTTTT. The whole variable domain, remainder taken from reference TRBV5-1 and TRBJ2-2, is KAGVTQTPRYLIKTRGQQVTLSCSPISGHRSVSWYQQTPGQGLQFLFEYFSETQRNKGNFPGRFSGRQFSNSRSEMNVSTLELGDSALYLCASSAGQENTGELFFGEGSRLTVL.

The V call is TRBV27, the J call TRBJ2-1, with TRBD2 matching 13 bases. The CDR3 consists of 18 residues. The germline V gene encodes CDR1 MNHEY and CDR2 SMNVEV (reference sequence). V lost 2 bases, J lost 7 bases, and 11 bases stayed unmatched. The CDR3 loop reads CASSLRNLGLAGENEQFF. The CDR3 region has the DNA TGTGCCAGCAGTTTACGTAACCTTGGACTAGCGGGGGAGAATGAGCAGTTCTTC.

The CDR3 DNA follows: TGTGCCAGCAGGTGGGGAGACCACAATTCACCCCTCCACTTT. This sequence encodes CASRWGDHNSPLHF. The V call is TRBV27, the J call TRBJ1-6, with unresolved D. The germline gives CDR1 MNHEY, CDR2 SMNVEV (reference sequence). Trimming took off 6 bases at V and 7 bases at J, with 13 bases between the two ends. The CDR3 has 14 amino acids.

V usage is TRBV2 and J usage is TRBJ2-7; tentative D call: TRBD1 (5 bases). The CDR3 totals 12 residues. V shed 7 bases and J shed 5 bases, with 12 bases lying between them. Germline V gene sequence: CDR1 SNHLY, CDR2 FYNNEI. The CDR3 loop reads CASTEKGHEQYF. CDR3 DNA sequence: TGTGCCAGCACCGAGAAGGGGCACGAGCAGTACTTC.

The genes are TRBV24-1 and TRBJ1-5; 10 positions match TRBD1. V shed 5 bases, J shed 7 bases, and the junction held 7 bases outside the gene matches. From germline, CDR1 is KGHDR and CDR2 SFDVKD. The CDR3 is 15 residues long. The CDR3 spells CATSAGTGARQPQHF. Here the CDR3 DNA reads TGTGCCACCAGTGCCGGGACAGGGGCCAGGCAGCCCCAGCATTTT.

The genes are TRBV3-1 (or the pseudogene TRBV3-2) and TRBJ2-3; 12 bases fit TRBD1. This CDR3 has 16 residues. V shed 1 base and J 7 bases; nucleotides not matched to a gene: 6. CDR1 and CDR2 (germline): LGHDT, YNNKEL (reference sequence). The CDR3 loop reads CASSQVGGQGANTQYF. The CDR3 coding sequence is TGTGCCAGCAGCCAAGTTGGGGGACAGGGGGCGAATACGCAGTATTTT.

The rearrangement joins TRBV6-2 or TRBV6-3 to TRBJ2-1; a weak D match, TRBD1 (5 bases). Germline CDR1 is MNHEY and CDR2 is SVGEGT. The length of the CDR3 is 15 residues. V was clipped by 6 bases and J by 5 bases, with 17 bases between them. DNA of the CDR3: TGTGCCAGCAGCCCCACGTACAGGTCAAACAATGAGCAGTTCTTC. This gives the protein CASSPTYRSNNEQFF.

The rearrangement joins TRBV5-1 to TRBJ2-3; 7 nucleotides align to TRBD1. This CDR3 has 15 residues. The V gene's germline CDR1 is SGHRS and CDR2 YFSETQ. J was trimmed by 1 base and V by 0 bases; bases with no gene match: 2. The CDR3 DNA reads TGCGCCAGCAGCTTGGGACAGGGTCGCACAGATACGCAGTATTTT. Its protein is CASSLGQGRTDTQYF.

The chain joins TRBV9 to TRBJ2-1, with 11 nucleotides matching TRBD1. V lost 2 bases and J lost 4; bases outside the gene matches: 5. This CDR3 is built from 16 residues. Per the germline V gene, CDR1 is SGDLS and CDR2 is YYNGEE. CDR3 residues: CASSVRTGGTYNEQFF. CDR3 sequence (DNA): TGTGCCAGCAGCGTCAGGACAGGGGGCACATACAATGAGCAGTTCTTC.